The 26 T cell receptor beta chains in this list originate from one sample, sequenced in a study of shared clonotypes between healthy human individuals. Using immunoSEQ multiplex PCR, the repertoire was profiled, and TCRdb retains in-frame clones only, with some absent. The table has about half a million clones, around 80% seen once. Sequencing was performed on PBMCs. The receptors originated from a woman in her thirties or forties in good health. Some clones in this sample may be carry-over from other donors' samples.

This clone was seen a handful of times. The V gene is TRBV7-9, the J gene TRBJ2-3; D unclear. Germline lookup yields CDR1 SEHNR and CDR2 FQNEAQ (reference sequence). The V end lost 0 bases, the J end lost 0 bases, and 10 bases lay between the germline ends. This CDR3 spans 16 amino acids. CDR3 protein: CASSLAVAPSTDTQYF. The DNA for the CDR3 is TGTGCCAGCAGCTTAGCGGTAGCCCCTAGCACAGATACGCAGTATTTT.

The chain couples TRBV9 to TRBJ1-3, with unresolved D. CDR1 is SGDLS, CDR2 YYNGEE, per germline. V lost 2 bases and J 0 bases, leaving 9 bases between the germline ends. The CDR3 length is 15 residues. Here the CDR3 reads CASSVQPDSGNTIYF. The DNA for the CDR3 is TGTGCCAGCAGCGTTCAACCAGACTCTGGAAACACCATATATTTT.

V gene TRBV7-6 combines with J gene TRBJ2-1; D not resolved. Germline CDR1 is SGHVS and CDR2 is FNYEAQ. V gave up 1 base and J gave up 5 bases, with 6 bases separating them. The CDR3 consists of 13 residues. The CDR3 loop is CASSLDHNNEQFF. In nucleotides, the CDR3 is TGTGCCAGCAGCTTAGACCACAACAATGAGCAGTTCTTC.

This rearrangement joins TRBV5-4 to TRBJ2-1; D may correspond to TRBD1 or TRBD2 (5 bases each). With 0 bases removed from V and 4 bases from J, the gap between germline ends came to 11 bases. CDR3 length: 15 amino acids. The germline V gene encodes CDR1 SGHNT and CDR2 YYREEE (reference sequence). The CDR3 DNA reads TGTGCCAGCAGCTTGGGGGGCGGGCCTTACAATGAGCAGTTCTTC. This gives the protein CASSLGGGPYNEQFF.

V gene TRBV7-9 combines with J gene TRBJ2-3; TRBD2 agrees at 9 bases. Germline assignment: CDR1 SEHNR and CDR2 FQNEAQ (reference sequence). This CDR3 has 15 residues. V lost 3 bases to trimming and J lost 1 base; unmatched junction nucleotides: 2. CDR3 bases: TGTGCCAGCAGCTTTAGCGGGAGCGGCACAGATACGCAGTATTTT. The encoded protein is CASSFSGSGTDTQYF.

The CDR3 nucleotides are TGTGCCAGCAGTCCTAGCGGTAGATACAATGAGCAGTTCTTC. It specifies CASSPSGRYNEQFF. This chain connects TRBV7-8 to TRBJ2-1, with 7 bases lining up with TRBD2. Germline V lookup: CDR1 SGHVS, CDR2 FQNEAQ. This CDR3 has 14 residues. V dropped 6 bases and J dropped 4; count of bases not matched to a gene: 6.

The chain is built from TRBV15 and TRBJ2-2; 7 bases map to TRBD2. Germline V CDR1 and CDR2: LNHNV, YYDKDF (reference sequence). The CDR3 is made up of 18 amino acids. V lost 1 base to trimming and J lost 5 bases; unmatched junction nucleotides: 13. The CDR3 region is CATSRVSVRGGRTGELFF. Here the CDR3 DNA reads TGTGCCACCAGCAGAGTGTCGGTTAGGGGAGGGAGGACCGGGGAGCTGTTTTTT.

CDR3 nucleotide sequence: TGTGCCAGCAGCTTGCCGAAATCGTACCAAGAGACCCAGTACTTC. Protein product: CASSLPKSYQETQYF. The chain has TRBV11-2 and TRBJ2-5; D not resolved. Germline CDR1 and CDR2: SGHAT and FQNNGV. V was cut by 3 bases and J by 0 bases, with 11 bases left in between. The CDR3 has 15 residues. Full variable domain (remainder filled in from reference TRBV11-2 and TRBJ2-5): EAGVAQSPRYKIIEKRQSVAFWCNPISGHATLYWYQQILGQGPKLLIQFQNNGVVDDSQLPKDRFSAERLKGVDSTLKIQPAKLEDSAVYLCASSLPKSYQETQYFGPGTRLLVL.

The rearrangement uses TRBV5-4 and TRBJ1-4; no clear D. The germline CDR1 and CDR2 sequences are SGHNT and YYREEE (reference sequence). V was trimmed by 4 bases and J by 0 bases, leaving 13 bases between them. The CDR3 totals 16 residues. The CDR3 region is CASSRDRSATNEKLFF. The CDR3 coding sequence is TGTGCCAGCAGCCGTGATAGGAGTGCAACTAATGAAAAACTGTTTTTT. Full variable domain (outside the CDR3, taken from reference TRBV5-4 and TRBJ1-4): ETGVTQSPTHLIKTRGQQVTLRCSSQSGHNTVSWYQQALGQGPQFIFQYYREEENGRGNFPPRFSGLQFPNYSSELNVNALELDDSALYLCASSRDRSATNEKLFFGSGTQLSVL.

This clone was recorded once. This sample includes further DNA sequences coding for the same CDR3. The chain is built from TRBV11-2 and TRBJ2-2, with D perhaps matching TRBD1 or TRBD2 (5 bases each). The CDR3 has 12 amino acids. Per germline, CDR1 SGHAT and CDR2 FQNNGV. V lost 3 bases to trimming and J lost 6 bases, with 5 bases between them. The CDR3 protein is CASSLGAGELFF. CDR3 bases: TGTGCCAGCAGCTTGGGGGCCGGGGAGCTGTTTTTT.

To note about this clone: The junction and the germline gene differ at one end; a read error may be behind it. The chain employs TRBV29-1 and TRBJ1-4, with 10 bases aligning to TRBD1. Germline CDR1 SQVTM, CDR2 ANQGSEA. The CDR3 runs to 13 residues. The CDR3, as DNA: TGCAGCGTTGATGAGGGGGTGACAGGGACAGGGGTTTTT. Residues: CSVDEGVTGTGVF.

J is TRBJ1-3 and V is TRBV15; TRBD1 might be the D (5 bases). V gave up 0 bases and J gave up 2 bases, with 11 bases separating them. The CDR3 totals 16 residues. Germline V CDR1 and CDR2: LNHNV, YYDKDF (reference sequence). The CDR3 sequence: CATSRDRGMAGNTIYF. In DNA form, the CDR3 reads TGTGCCACCAGCAGAGATAGGGGAATGGCTGGAAACACCATATATTTT.

V is TRBV6-1 and J is TRBJ2-6; TRBD2 matches at 7 bases. Germline trimming cut 3 bases from V and 4 bases from J; bases unmatched to any gene: 3. This CDR3 comprises 15 residues. Germline assignment: CDR1 MNHNS and CDR2 SASEGT. The CDR3 is CASSEAGAGANVLTF. Here the CDR3 DNA reads TGTGCCAGCAGTGAGGCGGGAGCAGGGGCCAACGTCCTGACTTTC.

This clone was found once. The J gene is TRBJ2-5, the V gene TRBV2; perhaps D is TRBD1 or TRBD2 (6 bases each). The CDR3 loop spans 13 amino acids. Trimming took off 6 bases at V and 5 bases at J, with 13 bases between the two ends. Germline V gives CDR1 SNHLY, CDR2 FYNNEI. As DNA, the CDR3 is TGTGCCAGCAGAGGGGGGTGGAAGGAGACCCAGTACTTC. Translated: CASRGGWKETQYF.

The chain uses TRBV5-1 and TRBJ2-7; 9 bases match TRBD2. CDR3 length: 16 amino acids. Trimming at V came to 0 bases and at J to 0 bases, leaving 4 bases not matched to a gene. Germline CDR1 SGHRS, CDR2 YFSETQ. This CDR3 reads CASSLEVSGGSYEQYF. The CDR3 bases are TGCGCCAGCAGCTTGGAGGTTAGCGGGGGCTCCTACGAGCAGTACTTC.

For this clone: At one of its ends the junction is not consistent with the germline gene, which may arise from a read error. This sample includes further DNA sequences coding for the same CDR3. The J gene is TRBJ1-2, the V gene TRBV7-8; TRBD1 aligns across 11 bases. This CDR3 is 14 amino acids long. The germline gives CDR1 SGHVS, CDR2 FQNEAQ. The CDR3 DNA reads TGTGCCAGTAGCTTAGTGGGACAGGGGGATGGCTACACCTTC. Translation: CASSLVGQGDGYTF.

This clone was recorded at least ten times. This CDR3 reads CASSQVDILVFGEQFF. The CDR3 nucleotides read TGCGCCAGCAGCCAAGTTGACATTTTGGTTTTCGGTGAGCAGTTCTTC. The chain has TRBV4-1 and TRBJ2-1; D gene ambiguous. Germline loops: CDR1 MGHRA, CDR2 YSYEKL. The CDR3 is made up of 16 amino acids. Trimming took off 1 base at V and 9 bases at J, with 19 bases between the two ends.

The gene calls are TRBV7-3 and TRBJ1-1; no definite D call. The germline V and J ends were trimmed by 5 bases and 3 bases, with 10 bases remaining between them. Looked up from germline, CDR1 is SGHTA and CDR2 is FQGTGA. This CDR3 comprises 13 residues. The CDR3 bases are TGTGCCAGCAGCGCCCAAGGGTACACTGAAGCTTTCTTT. This translates into CASSAQGYTEAFF.

The gene calls are TRBV18 and TRBJ2-7; 8 bases are a match to TRBD2. Germline CDR1 reads KGHSH; CDR2 reads LQKENI. The CDR3 sequence is 16 residues long. J was trimmed by 4 bases and V by 0 bases; bases with no gene match: 8. In nucleotides, the CDR3 is TGTGCCAGCTCACCACCGGGGAGCGGGAGAATATACGAGCAGTACTTC. Amino acid sequence: CASSPPGSGRIYEQYF.

Comment on this clone: A much more abundant neighbour one base away suggests this may be a read error. This rearrangement joins TRBV6-4 to TRBJ2-3, with 10 bases aligning to TRBD1. The germline gives CDR1 MRHNA, CDR2 SNTAGT. With V trimmed by 0 bases and J by 4 bases, 1 base remained unmatched. The CDR3 extends over 15 amino acids. CDR3 bases: TGTGCCAGCAGTGACTCGACAGGGGGCGCAGATACGCAGTATTTT. The encoded protein is CASSDSTGGADTQYF.

This rearrangement joins TRBV4-3 to TRBJ1-4; TRBD1 is a possible D gene (5 bases). This CDR3 contains 14 residues. The germline V and J ends were trimmed by 1 base and 6 bases, with 9 bases remaining between them. CDR1 is LGHNA, CDR2 YSLEER, per germline. The CDR3 protein is CASSQVGRYEKLFF. CDR3 nucleotides: TGCGCCAGCAGCCAAGTGGGACGGTATGAAAAACTGTTTTTT.

The V gene is TRBV6-1, the J gene TRBJ1-2; D not certain. Deletions cut 4 bases from V and 0 bases from J, with 12 bases between. The length of the CDR3 is 15 residues. Germline lookup yields CDR1 MNHNS and CDR2 SASEGT. The CDR3 DNA reads as TGTGCCAGCAGTGGGGTCCCGGAAGCTAACTATGGCTACACCTTC. This encodes CASSGVPEANYGYTF.

This clone was recorded only once. CDR3 in amino acids: CSVISTGSSGNTIYF. In nucleotides, the CDR3 is TGCAGCGTTATATCAACAGGCAGCTCTGGAAACACCATATATTTT. The chain links TRBV29-1 to TRBJ1-3; D is perhaps TRBD1 (5 bases). The V and J ends lost 5 bases and 0 bases respectively, with 14 bases between them. CDR1 SQVTM and CDR2 ANQGSEA come from the germline V gene. The CDR3 loop spans 15 amino acids.

V and J are TRBV7-9 and TRBJ1-2, with 9 bases matching TRBD1. CDR3 length: 15 residues. CDR1 is SEHNR and CDR2 is FQNEAQ in the germline V gene (reference sequence). J was trimmed by 4 bases and V by 5 bases; bases with no gene match: 8. In DNA form, the CDR3 reads TGTGCCAGCAGCACCAACAGGGGGCAGTCCTATGGCTACACCTTC. Its protein product is CASSTNRGQSYGYTF.

For the CDR3, the DNA is TGTGCCAGCAGTTTATCGGGGGCTAGTATCTTTTACGAGCAGTACTTC. Translating it yields CASSLSGASIFYEQYF. This chain joins TRBV28 and TRBJ2-7, with D perhaps matching TRBD1 or TRBD2 (6 bases each). The CDR3 runs 16 residues. Per the germline V gene, CDR1 is MDHEN and CDR2 is SYDVKM. The V gene lost 1 base and the J gene lost 4 bases, with 17 bases spanning the gap.

This chain connects TRBV5-1 to TRBJ2-7; TRBD1 or TRBD2 may be the D gene (6 bases each). The germline V and J ends were trimmed by 3 bases and 6 bases, with 22 bases remaining between them. Per the germline V gene, CDR1 is SGHRS and CDR2 is YFSETQ. This CDR3 contains 16 residues. CDR3 sequence (DNA): TGCGCCAGCAGCTCCAACCCCGGGGGCCTACTTGGCGAGCAGTACTTC. It translates to CASSSNPGGLLGEQYF.